This TCR beta chain emerged from a study of control samples from healthy donors and cancer patients (TCRdb year 2020). Turning to this clone: The target of this receptor is not known. Base qualities were left out, and no much larger clone turns up one base away.

Reading the germline V gene (reference sequence) gives CDR1 GTSNPN and CDR2 SVGIG. From cysteine to phenylalanine, the CDR3 is 12 amino acids long. Only the CDR3 part of the read is kept: 36 bases, read in frame from the first base. Germline trimming: 3 bases from V, 11 bases from J; junction bases outside gene matches: 7. Preparation of the library involved the immunoSEQ multiplex PCR assay. TCRdb took over this immuneACCESS table, retaining in-frame rearrangements with V and J assigned. Such tables are incomplete; in checked studies, under half of the missing clones stem from an unresolved V gene, and the remainder is unexplained. The sample table shows about 150,000 clones, and about 86% are seen once. The biggest ten clones account for approximately 1.6% of the sample.

Recombination joined TRBV30 with TRBJ1-5; 7 of the junction bases match TRBD1. The material sequenced was blood. The origin of this receptor is a man younger than 30 in good health. For the CDR3, the sequence is CAWSRQGSAQHF. Read as DNA, the sequence is TGTGCCTGGAGCAGACAGGGCTCAGCCCAGCATTTT.